The 25 T cell receptor beta chains given below trace back to one sample, sequenced in a study of monozygotic twins with inflammatory bowel disease. TCRdb reanalyzed the 5' RACE reads, giving one entry per CDR3 protein sequence and no DNA. In total, the table holds over 110,000 distinct CDR3 sequences. The source material was blood. The origin of the receptors is a human donor with ulcerative colitis or Crohn's disease, or a healthy co-twin of an affected twin (not recorded which).

This chain links TRBV6-5 with TRBJ2-5; no DNA is available, so the TRBD1 call from TCRdb remains unchecked. There are 16 residues in the CDR3. Germline values: CDR1 MNHEY, CDR2 SVGAGI. The CDR3 sequence: CASSYSWTNPQETQYF.

The chain employs TRBV5-1 and TRBJ2-2. The CDR3 sequence is 14 residues long. CDR1 and CDR2 (germline): SGHRS, YFSETQ. The chain's CDR3 is CASSWDSNTGELFF.

This chain uses TRBV18 with TRBJ2-5; the D call of TRBD1 rests on TCRdb alone, since no DNA is present to check it. This CDR3 contains 13 residues. Germline lookup yields CDR1 KGHSH and CDR2 LQKENI. This chain's CDR3 is CASSPGQQETQYF.

The rearrangement links TRBV11-2 to TRBJ2-3; without DNA, the TCRdb call of TRBD1 cannot be checked. This CDR3 is built from 16 residues. CDR1 SGHAT and CDR2 FQNNGV come from the germline V gene. The CDR3 region is CASTPLGGLSTDTQYF.

This chain links TRBV20-1 with TRBJ2-3. The CDR3 is made up of 14 amino acids. Germline V gives CDR1 DFQATT, CDR2 SNEGSKA (reference sequence). CDR3 amino acids: CSARGNAGTDTQYF.

This chain uses TRBV12-3 or TRBV12-4 with TRBJ2-5; TCRdb's D call of TRBD1 is untestable without DNA. CDR3 length equals 16 residues. CDR3 protein: CASSTWTGGGKETQYF.

This sequence joins TRBV5-5 and TRBJ1-1; no DNA is available, so the TRBD1 call from TCRdb remains unchecked. The CDR3 has 14 amino acids. CDR1 SGHKS and CDR2 YYEKEE come from the germline V gene (reference sequence). The CDR3 spells CASSLAGVGTEAFF. Drawing the rest from reference TRBV5-5 and TRBJ1-1, the complete variable domain is DAGVTQSPTHLIKTRGQQVTLRCSPISGHKSVSWYQQVLGQGPQFIFQYYEKEERGRGNFPDRFSARQFPNYSSELNVNALLLGDSALYLCASSLAGVGTEAFFGQGTRLTVV.

The chain couples TRBV28 to TRBJ2-7; the D call of TRBD1 rests on TCRdb alone, since no DNA is present to check it. Per the germline V gene, CDR1 is MDHEN and CDR2 is SYDVKM. The CDR3 is 13 amino acids. The CDR3 sequence is CASSSGPLYEQYF.

V is TRBV29-1 and J is TRBJ1-2; without DNA, the TCRdb call of TRBD1 cannot be checked. Germline V CDR1 and CDR2: SQVTM, ANQGSEA. The CDR3 is 16 residues long. The chain's CDR3 is CSVDTPGSFANYGYTF.

This chain uses TRBV7-7 with TRBJ2-1; TCRdb's D call, TRBD2, is unchecked because there is no DNA. This CDR3 spans 14 amino acids. Germline V lookup: CDR1 SSHAT, CDR2 FNYEAQ (reference sequence). CDR3 sequence: CASSFGPQGSEQFF.

The V gene is TRBV5-1, the J gene TRBJ2-1; TCRdb's assignment of TRBD1 cannot be checked, as there is no DNA. Looked up from germline, CDR1 is SGHRS and CDR2 is YFSETQ. The CDR3 length is 14 residues. The CDR3 loop is CASSLPGGDNEQFF.

The CDR3 spells CASSRDGYNQPQHF. The chain employs TRBV5-6 and TRBJ1-5; TCRdb lists TRBD1, though no DNA is available to test this call. CDR1 SGHDT and CDR2 YYEEEE come from the germline V gene. The CDR3 is made up of 14 amino acids.

The chain employs TRBV12-3 or TRBV12-4 and TRBJ1-3; TCRdb's D call, TRBD1, is unchecked because there is no DNA. The CDR3 sequence is 16 residues long. The chain's CDR3 is CASRTGTGVSGNTIYF.

The chain has TRBV7-2 and TRBJ2-7. In germline, CDR1 is SGHTA, CDR2 FQGNSA. The CDR3 is 14 amino acids. The CDR3: CASSSSGENYEQYF.

V usage is TRBV3-1 and J usage is TRBJ2-7; TCRdb outputs TRBD2, but without DNA this stays unchecked. The germline CDR1 and CDR2 sequences are LGHDT and YNNKEL (reference sequence). The CDR3 runs 17 residues. CDR3 region: CASSQRLGLAAYYEQYF.

The chain carries TRBV7-6 and TRBJ2-3; no DNA is available, so the TRBD2 call from TCRdb remains unchecked. The CDR3 totals 16 residues. CDR1 is SGHVS and CDR2 is FNYEAQ in the germline V gene. CDR3 region: CASSRGTSYYTDTQYF.

The chain uses TRBV20-1 and TRBJ1-1. CDR1 and CDR2 (germline): DFQATT, SNEGSKA (reference sequence). The length of the CDR3 is 14 residues. The CDR3 sequence is CSARDLQGGTEAFF.

This chain joins TRBV12-3 or TRBV12-4 and TRBJ1-2. CDR3 length: 14 residues. The CDR3 here is CASSLDGIPYGYTF.

The gene calls are TRBV6-5 and TRBJ2-7; the D call of TRBD1 rests on TCRdb alone, since no DNA is present to check it. The CDR3 contains 13 residues. Germline V CDR1 and CDR2: MNHEY, SVGAGI. The CDR3 loop is CASTQRGGDEQYF.

The rearrangement links TRBV20-1 to TRBJ2-5. This CDR3 spans 11 amino acids. Germline CDR1 and CDR2: DFQATT and SNEGSKA (reference sequence). CDR3 residues: CSASIGETQYF.

This chain uses TRBV23-1 with TRBJ1-2; TCRdb's D gene call, TRBD1, goes unchecked for lack of DNA. TRBV23-1 qualifies as an ORF whose function is uncertain. This CDR3 contains 16 residues. The CDR3 loop is CASSQSSGQTYYGYTF.

J is TRBJ2-7 and V is TRBV20-1; the TCRdb call, TRBD1, lacks DNA for checking. CDR3 length: 18 amino acids. Germline V CDR1 and CDR2: DFQATT, SNEGSKA (reference sequence). This CDR3 is CSARLAQPGTINSYEQYF.

CDR3 protein: CSAREGGTSTDTQYF. This chain connects TRBV20-1 to TRBJ2-3; TCRdb lists TRBD1, though no DNA is available to test this call. The CDR3 has 15 amino acids. Germline CDR1 and CDR2: DFQATT and SNEGSKA (reference sequence).

The CDR3 region is CIARGGGLGELFF. The genes are TRBV20-1 and TRBJ2-2; TCRdb's D call of TRBD2 is untestable without DNA. This CDR3 region has 13 residues. Germline-derived CDR1 and CDR2 are DFQATT and SNEGSKA (reference sequence).

The genes are TRBV7-9 and TRBJ2-3; TCRdb calls TRBD1, which cannot be checked without DNA. CDR1 is SEHNR and CDR2 is FQNEAQ in the germline V gene (reference sequence). CDR3 size: 16 residues. The CDR3 spells CASSLAPGGASDTQYF.